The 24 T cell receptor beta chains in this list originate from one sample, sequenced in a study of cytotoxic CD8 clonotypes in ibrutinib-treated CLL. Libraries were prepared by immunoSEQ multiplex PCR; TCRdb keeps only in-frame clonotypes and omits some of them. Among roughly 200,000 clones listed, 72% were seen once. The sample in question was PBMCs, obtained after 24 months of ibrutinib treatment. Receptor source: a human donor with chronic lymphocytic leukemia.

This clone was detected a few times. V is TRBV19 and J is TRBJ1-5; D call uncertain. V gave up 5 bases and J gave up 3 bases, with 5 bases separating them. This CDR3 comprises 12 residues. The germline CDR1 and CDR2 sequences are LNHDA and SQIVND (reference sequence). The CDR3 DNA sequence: TGTGCCAGTAGTGTCTCCAATCAGCCCCAGCATTTT. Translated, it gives CASSVSNQPQHF.

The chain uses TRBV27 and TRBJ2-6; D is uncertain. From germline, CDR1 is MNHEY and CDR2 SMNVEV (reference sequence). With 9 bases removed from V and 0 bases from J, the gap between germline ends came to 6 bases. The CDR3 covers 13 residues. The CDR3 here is CASKSSGANVLTF. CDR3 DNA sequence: TGTGCCAGTAAAAGCTCTGGGGCCAACGTCCTGACTTTC. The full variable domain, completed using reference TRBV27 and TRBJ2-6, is EAQVTQNPRYLITVTGKKLTVTCSQNMNHEYMSWYRQDPGLGLRQIYYSMNVEVTDKGDVPEGYKVSRKEKRNFPLILESPSPNQTSLYFCASKSSGANVLTFGAGSRLTVL.

In nucleotides, the CDR3 is TGTGCCAGCAGCTATAACTGGCCAGTGTGGCATTCCAATGGCTACACCTTC. Translating gives CASSYNWPVWHSNGYTF. This chain links TRBV7-8 with TRBJ1-2; D is undetermined. V was pared by 4 bases and J by 6 bases, with 24 bases between. The CDR3 runs to 17 residues. Germline CDR1 SGHVS, CDR2 FQNEAQ.

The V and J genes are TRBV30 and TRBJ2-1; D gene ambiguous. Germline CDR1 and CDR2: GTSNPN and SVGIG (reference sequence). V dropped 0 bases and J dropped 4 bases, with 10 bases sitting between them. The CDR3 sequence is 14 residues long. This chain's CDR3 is CAWSVLDSYNEQFF. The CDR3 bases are TGTGCCTGGAGTGTCCTAGATTCTTACAATGAGCAGTTCTTC.

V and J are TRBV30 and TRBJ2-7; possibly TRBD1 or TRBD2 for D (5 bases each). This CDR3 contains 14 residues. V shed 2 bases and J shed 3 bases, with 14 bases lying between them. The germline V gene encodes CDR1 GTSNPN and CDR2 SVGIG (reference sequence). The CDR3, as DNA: TGTGCCTGGAGTACCGGGACCGGTAGCTACGAGCAGTACTTC. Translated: CAWSTGTGSYEQYF.

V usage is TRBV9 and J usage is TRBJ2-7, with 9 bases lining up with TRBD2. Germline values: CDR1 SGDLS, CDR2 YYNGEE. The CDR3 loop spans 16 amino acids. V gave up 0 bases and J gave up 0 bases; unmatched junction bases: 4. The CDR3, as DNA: TGTGCCAGCAGCGTAGGGTTAGCGGGAGACTCCTACGAGCAGTACTTC. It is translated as CASSVGLAGDSYEQYF.

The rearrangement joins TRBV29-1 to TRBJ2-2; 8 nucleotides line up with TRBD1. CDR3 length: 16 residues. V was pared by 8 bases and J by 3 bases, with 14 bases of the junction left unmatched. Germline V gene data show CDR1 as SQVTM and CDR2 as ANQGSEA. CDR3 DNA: TGCAGCCTCAAACTCGGGACAGGAGGGGACACCGGGGAGCTGTTTTTT. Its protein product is CSLKLGTGGDTGELFF.

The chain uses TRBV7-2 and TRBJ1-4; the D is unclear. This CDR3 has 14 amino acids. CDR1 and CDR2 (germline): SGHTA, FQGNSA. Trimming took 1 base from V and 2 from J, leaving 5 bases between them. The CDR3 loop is CASSLVSTNEKLFF. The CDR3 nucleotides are TGTGCCAGCAGCTTAGTCTCTACTAATGAAAAACTGTTTTTT. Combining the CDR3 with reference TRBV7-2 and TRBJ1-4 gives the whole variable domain GAGVSQSPSNKVTEKGKDVELRCDPISGHTALYWYRQSLGQGLEFLIYFQGNSAPDKSGLPSDRFSAERTGGSVSTLTIQRTQQEDSAVYLCASSLVSTNEKLFFGSGTQLSVL.

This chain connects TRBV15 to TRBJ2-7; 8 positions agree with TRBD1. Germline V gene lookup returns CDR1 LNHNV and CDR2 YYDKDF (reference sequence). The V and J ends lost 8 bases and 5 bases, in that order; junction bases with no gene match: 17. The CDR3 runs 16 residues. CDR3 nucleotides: TGTGCCACCTCCGACCAAAACCAGACAGGGGTACACGAGCAGTACTTC. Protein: CATSDQNQTGVHEQYF.

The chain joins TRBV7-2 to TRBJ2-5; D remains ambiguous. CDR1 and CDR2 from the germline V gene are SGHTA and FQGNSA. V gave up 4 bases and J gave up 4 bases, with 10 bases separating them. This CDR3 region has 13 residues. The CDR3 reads CASSSLGSETQYF. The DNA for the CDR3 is TGTGCCAGCAGCTCCTTGGGATCAGAGACCCAGTACTTC.

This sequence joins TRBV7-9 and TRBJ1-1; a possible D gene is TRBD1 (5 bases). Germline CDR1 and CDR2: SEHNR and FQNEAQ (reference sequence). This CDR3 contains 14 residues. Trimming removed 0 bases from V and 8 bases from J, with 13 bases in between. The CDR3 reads CASSLAVGETEAFF. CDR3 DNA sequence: TGTGCCAGCAGCTTAGCGGTAGGGGAGACCGAAGCTTTCTTT.

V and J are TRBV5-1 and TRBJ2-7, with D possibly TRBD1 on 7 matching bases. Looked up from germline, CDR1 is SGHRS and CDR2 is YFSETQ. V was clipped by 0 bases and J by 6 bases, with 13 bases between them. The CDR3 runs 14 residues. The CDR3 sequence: CASSLGQGGSEQYF. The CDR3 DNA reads TGCGCCAGCAGCTTGGGACAGGGAGGCAGCGAGCAGTACTTC. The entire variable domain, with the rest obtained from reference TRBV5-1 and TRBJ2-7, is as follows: KAGVTQTPRYLIKTRGQQVTLSCSPISGHRSVSWYQQTPGQGLQFLFEYFSETQRNKGNFPGRFSGRQFSNSRSEMNVSTLELGDSALYLCASSLGQGGSEQYFGPGTRLTVT.

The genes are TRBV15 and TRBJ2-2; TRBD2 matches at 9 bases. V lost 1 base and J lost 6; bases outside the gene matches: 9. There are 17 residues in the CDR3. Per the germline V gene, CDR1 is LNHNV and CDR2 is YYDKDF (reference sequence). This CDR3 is CATSRVREGRRAGELFF. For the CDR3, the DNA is TGTGCCACCAGCAGAGTGCGGGAGGGCCGGCGTGCCGGGGAGCTGTTTTTT.

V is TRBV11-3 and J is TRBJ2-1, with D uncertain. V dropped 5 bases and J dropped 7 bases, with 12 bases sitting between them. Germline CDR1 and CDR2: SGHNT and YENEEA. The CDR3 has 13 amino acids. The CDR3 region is CASSDRRWNEQFF. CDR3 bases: TGTGCCAGCAGCGATCGCCGATGGAATGAGCAGTTCTTC. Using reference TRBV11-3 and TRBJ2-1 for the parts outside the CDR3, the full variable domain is EAGVVQSPRYKIIEKKQPVAFWCNPISGHNTLYWYLQNLGQGPELLIRYENEEAVDDSQLPKDRFSAERLKGVDSTLKIQPAELGDSAVYLCASSDRRWNEQFFGPGTRLTVL.

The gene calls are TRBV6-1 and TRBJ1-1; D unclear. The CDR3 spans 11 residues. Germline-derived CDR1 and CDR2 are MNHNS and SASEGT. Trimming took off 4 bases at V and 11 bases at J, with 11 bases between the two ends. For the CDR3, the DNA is TGTGCCAGCAGTGTTTTTGGTTCTGCTTTCTTT. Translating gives CASSVFGSAFF.

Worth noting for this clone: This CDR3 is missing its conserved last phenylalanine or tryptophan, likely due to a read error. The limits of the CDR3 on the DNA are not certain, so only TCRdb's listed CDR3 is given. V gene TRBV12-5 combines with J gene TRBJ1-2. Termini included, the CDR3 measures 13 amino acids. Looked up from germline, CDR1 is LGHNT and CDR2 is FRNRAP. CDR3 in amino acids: CASVLPGGWTGWI.

The CDR3 region has the DNA TGTGCCACCAGCAGAGATCCTTATCAAAGCTCCTACAATGAGCAGTTCTTC. The encoded protein is CATSRDPYQSSYNEQFF. The chain recombines TRBV15 with TRBJ2-1; D is unresolved. The V gene lost 0 bases and the J gene lost 0 bases, with 12 bases spanning the gap. The CDR3 runs 17 residues. The germline V gene has CDR1 LNHNV and CDR2 YYDKDF (reference sequence).

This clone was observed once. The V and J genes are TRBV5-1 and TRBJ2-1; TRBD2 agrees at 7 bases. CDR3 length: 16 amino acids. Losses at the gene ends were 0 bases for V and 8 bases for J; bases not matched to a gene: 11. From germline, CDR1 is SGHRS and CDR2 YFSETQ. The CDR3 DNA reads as TGCGCCAGCAGCTTGGTGGTTAGGGGCGGGAGCGATGAGCAGTTCTTC. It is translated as CASSLVVRGGSDEQFF.

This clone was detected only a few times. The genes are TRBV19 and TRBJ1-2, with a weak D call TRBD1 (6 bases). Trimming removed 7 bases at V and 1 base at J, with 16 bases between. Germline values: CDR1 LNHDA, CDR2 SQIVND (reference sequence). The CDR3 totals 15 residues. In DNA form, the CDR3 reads TGTGCCAGTACTGATGGACAGAAGGGTAACTATGGCTACACCTTC. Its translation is CASTDGQKGNYGYTF.

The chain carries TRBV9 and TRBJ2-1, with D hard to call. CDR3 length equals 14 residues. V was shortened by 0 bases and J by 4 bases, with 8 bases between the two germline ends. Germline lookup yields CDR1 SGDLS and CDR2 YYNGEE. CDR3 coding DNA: TGTGCCAGCAGCGTAGCTACTCAGTACAATGAGCAGTTCTTC. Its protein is CASSVATQYNEQFF.

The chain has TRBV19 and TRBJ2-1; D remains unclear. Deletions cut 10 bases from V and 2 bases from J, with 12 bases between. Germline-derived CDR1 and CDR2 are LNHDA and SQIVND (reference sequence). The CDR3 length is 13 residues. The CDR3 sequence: CATDHGTYNEQFF. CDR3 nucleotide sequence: TGTGCCACCGACCATGGGACCTACAATGAGCAGTTCTTC.

The CDR3 DNA sequence: TGTGCCAGCAGTGAAGCCACGACAGGGGGCGACTATGGCTACACCTTC. It encodes CASSEATTGGDYGYTF. The chain couples TRBV6-1 to TRBJ1-2; 10 positions agree with TRBD1. This CDR3 region has 16 residues. Germline V gene sequence: CDR1 MNHNS, CDR2 SASEGT. After removal of 0 bases from V and 3 bases from J, the junction contained 4 bases not matched to a gene.

This CDR3 reads CASSFSGRDGYQQFF. CDR3 nucleotides: TGCGCCAGCAGCTTTAGCGGGAGGGATGGCTATCAGCAGTTCTTC. The rearrangement uses TRBV5-1 and TRBJ2-1; 11 bases align to TRBD2. The CDR3 spans 15 residues. Germline V lookup: CDR1 SGHRS, CDR2 YFSETQ. V was clipped by 2 bases and J by 11 bases; unmatched bases: 9.

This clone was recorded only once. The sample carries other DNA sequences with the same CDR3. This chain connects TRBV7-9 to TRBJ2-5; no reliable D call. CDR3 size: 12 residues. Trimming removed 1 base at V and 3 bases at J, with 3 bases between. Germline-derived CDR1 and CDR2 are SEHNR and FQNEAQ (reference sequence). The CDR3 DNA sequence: TGTGCCAGCAGCTTAGTTGAAGAGACCCAGTACTTC. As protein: CASSLVEETQYF.